Reported below is one TCR beta chain. The antigen remains undetermined. UMI-tagged TRB cDNA libraries were built via 5' RACE. TCRdb derives one entry per CDR3 protein from the 5' RACE reads, leaving out DNA. The sample totals 100,000 to 150,000 distinct CDR3 sequences. The entry originates in a study of CXCR3-negative and CXCR3-positive naive CD8 T cells. About the study: Total TRB output reached 110 million to 150 million reads, about 1.5 +/- 0.3 million per library.

CDR1 and CDR2 from the germline V gene are MDHEN and SYDVKM. CDR3 size: 15 residues. Study observations and caveats: CXCR3 expression dropped partially after cryopreservation, and most assays relied on fresh PBMCs.

Input material: naive CXCR3- CD8+ T cells from blood. Regarding subset: CD45RO-CCR7+CD27+CD95- naive CD8+ T cells lacking CXCR3 (TNR3-). This rearrangement joins TRBV28 to TRBJ2-7; there is no DNA to check the TCRdb D call of TRBD1. The receptor's source is a human donor in good health. Some clones in this sample may be carry-over from other donors' samples. The CDR3 sequence: CASSFQGVKVYEQYF. Drawing the rest from reference TRBV28 and TRBJ2-7, the complete variable domain is DVKVTQSSRYLVKRTGEKVFLECVQDMDHENMFWYRQDPGLGLRLIYFSYDVKMKEKGDIPEGYSVSREKKERFSLILESASTNQTSMYLCASSFQGVKVYEQYFGPGTRLTVT.